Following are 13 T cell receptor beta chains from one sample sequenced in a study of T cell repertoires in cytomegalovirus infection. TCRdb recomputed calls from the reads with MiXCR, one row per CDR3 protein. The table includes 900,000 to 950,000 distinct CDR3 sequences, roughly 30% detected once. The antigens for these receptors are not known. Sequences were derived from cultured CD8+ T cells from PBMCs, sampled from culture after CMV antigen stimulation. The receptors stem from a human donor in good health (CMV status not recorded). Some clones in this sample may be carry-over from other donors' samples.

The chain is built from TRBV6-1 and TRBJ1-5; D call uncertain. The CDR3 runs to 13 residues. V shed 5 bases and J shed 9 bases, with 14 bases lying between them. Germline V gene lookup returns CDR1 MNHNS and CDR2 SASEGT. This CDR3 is CASSTSQTRPQHF. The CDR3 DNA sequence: TGTGCCAGCAGTACTTCCCAGACCCGGCCCCAGCATTTT.

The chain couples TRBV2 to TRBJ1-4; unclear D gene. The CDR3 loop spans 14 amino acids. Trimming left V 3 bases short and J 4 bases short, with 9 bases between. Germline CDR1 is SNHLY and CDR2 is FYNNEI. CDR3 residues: CASSDGVFNEKLFF. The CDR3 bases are TGTGCCAGCAGTGATGGGGTCTTTAATGAAAAACTGTTTTTT.

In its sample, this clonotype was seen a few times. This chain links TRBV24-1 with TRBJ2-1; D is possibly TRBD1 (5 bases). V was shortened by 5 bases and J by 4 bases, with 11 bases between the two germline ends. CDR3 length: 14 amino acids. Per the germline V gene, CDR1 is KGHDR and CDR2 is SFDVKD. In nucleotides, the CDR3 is TGTGCCACCAGTGGGGGCGGCCTATACAATGAGCAGTTCTTC. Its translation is CATSGGGLYNEQFF.

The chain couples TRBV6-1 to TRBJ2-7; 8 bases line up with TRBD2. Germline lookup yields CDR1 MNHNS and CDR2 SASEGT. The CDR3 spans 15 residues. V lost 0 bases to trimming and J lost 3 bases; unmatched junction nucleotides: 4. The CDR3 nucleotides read TGTGCCAGCAGTGAAGCGAGCGGGGGCAGCTACGAGCAGTACTTC. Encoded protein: CASSEASGGSYEQYF.

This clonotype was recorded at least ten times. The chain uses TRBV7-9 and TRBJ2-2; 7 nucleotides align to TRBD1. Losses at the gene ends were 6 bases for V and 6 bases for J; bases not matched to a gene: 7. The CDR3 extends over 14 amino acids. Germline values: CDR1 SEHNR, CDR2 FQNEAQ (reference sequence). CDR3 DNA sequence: TGTGCCAGCAGGAACGGACAGGTTCCCGGGGAGCTGTTTTTT. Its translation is CASRNGQVPGELFF.

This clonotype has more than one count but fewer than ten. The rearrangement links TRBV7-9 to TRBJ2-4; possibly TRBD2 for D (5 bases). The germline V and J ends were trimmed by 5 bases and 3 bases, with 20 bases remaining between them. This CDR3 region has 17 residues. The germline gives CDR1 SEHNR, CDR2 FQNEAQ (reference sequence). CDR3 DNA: TGTGCCAGCAGCCCCCGAGACCATCCTGGAGGCAAAAACATTCAGTACTTC. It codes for CASSPRDHPGGKNIQYF.

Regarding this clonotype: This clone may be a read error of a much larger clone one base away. The CDR3 nucleotides are TGTGCCAACAGCTTAGATCATTGGACAGCGGACCTAATGAACACTGAAGCTTTCTTT. Protein product: CANSLDHWTADLMNTEAFF. The rearrangement joins TRBV11-3 to TRBJ1-1; maybe TRBD1 (6 bases). Germline values: CDR1 SGHNT, CDR2 YENEEA. CDR3 length: 19 amino acids.

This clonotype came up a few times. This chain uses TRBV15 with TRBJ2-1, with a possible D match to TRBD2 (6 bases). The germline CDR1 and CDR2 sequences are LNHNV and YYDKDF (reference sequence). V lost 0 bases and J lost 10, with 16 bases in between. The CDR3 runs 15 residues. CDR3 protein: CATSRDLDYLTEQFF. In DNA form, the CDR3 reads TGTGCCACCAGCAGAGATTTGGACTACTTGACGGAGCAGTTCTTC.

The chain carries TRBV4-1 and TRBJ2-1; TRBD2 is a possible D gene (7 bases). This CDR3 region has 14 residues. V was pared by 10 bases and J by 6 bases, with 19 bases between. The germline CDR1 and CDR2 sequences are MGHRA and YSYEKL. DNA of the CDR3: TGCGCCACCAAAGAGTCGGGGGGCCCCAATGAGCAGTTCTTC. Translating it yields CATKESGGPNEQFF.

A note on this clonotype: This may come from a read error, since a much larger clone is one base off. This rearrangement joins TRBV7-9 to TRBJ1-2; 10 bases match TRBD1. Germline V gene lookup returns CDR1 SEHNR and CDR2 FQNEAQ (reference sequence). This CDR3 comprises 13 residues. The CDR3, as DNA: TGTGCCAACAGCATTGGGACAGGGGATGGCTACACCTTC. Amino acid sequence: CANSIGTGDGYTF.

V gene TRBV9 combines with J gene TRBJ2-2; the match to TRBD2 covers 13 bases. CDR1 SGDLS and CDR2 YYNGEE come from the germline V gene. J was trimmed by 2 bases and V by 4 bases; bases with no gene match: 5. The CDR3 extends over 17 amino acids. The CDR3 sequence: CASSRRLAGGNTGELFF. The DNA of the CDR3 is TGTGCCAGCAGCCGCCGACTAGCGGGGGGCAACACCGGGGAGCTGTTTTTT.

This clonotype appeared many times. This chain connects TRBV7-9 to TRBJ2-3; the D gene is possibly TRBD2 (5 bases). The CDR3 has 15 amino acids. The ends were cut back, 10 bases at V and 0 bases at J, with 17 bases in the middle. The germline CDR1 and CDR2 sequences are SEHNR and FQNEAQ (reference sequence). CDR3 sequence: CATSLGERSTDTQYF. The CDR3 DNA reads TGTGCCACCTCCCTCGGGGAAAGAAGCACAGATACGCAGTATTTT.

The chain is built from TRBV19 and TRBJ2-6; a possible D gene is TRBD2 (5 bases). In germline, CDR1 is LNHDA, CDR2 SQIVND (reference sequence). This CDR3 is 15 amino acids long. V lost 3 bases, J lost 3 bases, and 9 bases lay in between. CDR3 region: CASSIVRDGANVLTF. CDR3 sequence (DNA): TGTGCCAGTAGTATTGTGAGGGATGGGGCCAACGTCCTGACTTTC.